This T cell receptor (beta chain) was captured in a study of T cells in Graves' hyperthyroidism and ophthalmopathy. Study results and caveats: The model made its ophthalmopathy prediction, and onset followed a median 6.5 months later. Using 13 V-J features, a model discriminated ophthalmopathy from stable hyperthyroidism.

In the ophthalmopathy cohort, Clinical Activity Score was at least 3, NOSPECS grade at least 4, and duration under 3 months. Fresh peripheral blood, less than 11 ml of it, supplied the PBMCs. Trimming removed 5 bases at V and 4 bases at J, with 13 bases between. The CDR3 has 13 amino acids. Germline V CDR1 and CDR2: DFQATT, SNEGSKA (reference sequence). The sample holds one count of this clonotype. Its matching antigen is unknown. RNA transcripts gave rise to amplified TCR beta CDR3 regions. The TCR CDR3 was amplified in a first-round RT-PCR using the HTBI primer set. TCRdb fed the multiplex PCR reads into MiXCR, producing one record per CDR3 protein. The table shows around 240,000 distinct CDR3 sequences, with over 15% occurring only once.

The TCR sequence derives from a woman under 30 with Graves' ophthalmopathy. The specimen was blood. V gene TRBV20-1 combines with J gene TRBJ2-3; the D gene is possibly TRBD2 (5 bases). The DNA for the CDR3 is TGCAGTGCTTGGTGTGAGGGCGCAGATACGCAGTATTTT. Amino acid sequence: CSAWCEGADTQYF.